This is a list of T cell receptor beta chains from one sample in a study of cytomegalovirus exposure and HLA in healthy donors. Assay used: immunoSEQ multiplex PCR; TCRdb lists only in-frame clones, some missing. The data show 150,000 or so clones, roughly 84% seen once. Sequenced: PBMCs. The receptors come from a human donor in good health. Each CDR3 is given with its conserved first and last residue. The D gene is left open where the match is weak. Clone size is given for some rows only: seen once, a few or many times, or a class if the clone is expanded.

D gene: .; clone size: few; V gene: TRBV7-2; J gene: TRBJ1-1; CDR3 length: 14; CDR3 DNA: TGTGCCAGCAGCTTAGTATATATGAACACTGAAGCTTTCTTT; CDR3 protein: CASSLVYMNTEAFF
D gene: .; clone size: few; V gene: TRBV5-6; J gene: TRBJ1-1; CDR3 length: 12; CDR3 DNA: TGTGCCAGCAGCTTGGCAGGGCGCGAAGCTTTCTTT; CDR3 protein: CASSLAGREAFF
D gene: .; clone size: many; V gene: TRBV19; J gene: TRBJ2-7; CDR3 length: 13; CDR3 DNA: TGTGCCAGTAGTATGTCCGGAGGTTACGAGCAGTACTTC; CDR3 protein: CASSMSGGYEQYF
D gene: .; clone size: few; V gene: TRBV6-5; J gene: TRBJ2-7; CDR3 length: 14; CDR3 DNA: TGTGCCAGCAGTTACAGAGGGACTCCGTACGAGCAGTACTTC; CDR3 protein: CASSYRGTPYEQYF
D gene: TRBD2; clone size: .; V gene: TRBV28; J gene: TRBJ2-1; CDR3 length: 17; CDR3 DNA: TGTGCCAGCAGTCCAGAACTAGCGGGACCTTCCTACAATGAGCAGTTCTTC; CDR3 protein: CASSPELAGPSYNEQFF
D gene: .; clone size: .; V gene: TRBV7-9; J gene: TRBJ2-7; CDR3 length: 15; CDR3 DNA: TGTGCCAGCAGCTCCGGGCCGTTAGCTGCGGGTGAGCAGTACTTC; CDR3 protein: CASSSGPLAAGEQYF
D gene: .; clone size: .; V gene: TRBV27; J gene: TRBJ2-1; CDR3 length: 15; CDR3 DNA: TGTGCCAGCAGTCCCAGGCAGGGGTGGGTCAATGAGCAGTTCTTC; CDR3 protein: CASSPRQGWVNEQFF
D gene: TRBD2; clone size: .; V gene: TRBV11-2; J gene: TRBJ2-3; CDR3 length: 15; CDR3 DNA: TGTGCCAGCAGCCCTTGGACTAGCGGGGCTGATACGCAGTATTTT; CDR3 protein: CASSPWTSGADTQYF
D gene: .; clone size: .; V gene: TRBV27; J gene: TRBJ1-5; CDR3 length: 13; CDR3 DNA: TGTGCCAGCAGTCTAAACGGTTATCAGCCCCAGCATTTT; CDR3 protein: CASSLNGYQPQHF
D gene: .; clone size: .; V gene: TRBV11-2; J gene: TRBJ1-2; CDR3 length: 16; CDR3 DNA: TGTGCCAGCAGTAAAACGGGGAACAGCGTGGACTATGGCTACACCTTC; CDR3 protein: CASSKTGNSVDYGYTF
D gene: .; clone size: .; V gene: TRBV10-3; J gene: TRBJ1-3; CDR3 length: 12; CDR3 DNA: TGTGCCATCAGGGACATCGGAAACACCATATATTTT; CDR3 protein: CAIRDIGNTIYF
D gene: TRBD1; clone size: .; V gene: TRBV20-1; J gene: TRBJ2-7; CDR3 length: 11; CDR3 DNA: TGCAGTGCGTACGGGACAGATGGTTGGTACTTC; CDR3 protein: CSAYGTDGWYF
D gene: TRBD1; clone size: .; V gene: TRBV7-3; J gene: TRBJ2-1; CDR3 length: 15; CDR3 DNA: TGTGCCAGCAGCTTCACAGGGGGCACCTACAATGAGCAGTTCTTC; CDR3 protein: CASSFTGGTYNEQFF
D gene: TRBD2; clone size: .; V gene: TRBV7-2; J gene: TRBJ2-1; CDR3 length: 16; CDR3 DNA: TGTGCCAGCAGCCCAATCCCGGGACTAGCGGCCAATGAGCAGTTCTTC; CDR3 protein: CASSPIPGLAANEQFF
D gene: .; clone size: .; V gene: TRBV7-3; J gene: TRBJ2-3; CDR3 length: 17; CDR3 DNA: TGTGCCAGCAGCTTTAACCTTGTGACAGGACGCACAGATACGCAGTATTTT; CDR3 protein: CASSFNLVTGRTDTQYF
D gene: TRBD2; clone size: .; V gene: TRBV7-9; J gene: TRBJ2-5; CDR3 length: 17; CDR3 DNA: TGTGCCAGCAGCGGGACCGCTAGCGGTTGGTACCAAGAGACCCAGTACTTC; CDR3 protein: CASSGTASGWYQETQYF
D gene: .; clone size: .; V gene: TRBV27; J gene: TRBJ2-7; CDR3 length: 15; CDR3 DNA: TGTGCCAGCAGTTCCTCCTCCTTAGGGGGTCGGGAGCAGTACTTC; CDR3 protein: CASSSSSLGGREQYF
D gene: .; clone size: once; V gene: TRBV19; J gene: TRBJ1-5; CDR3 length: 16; CDR3 DNA: TGTGCCAGTAGCCCCGGGGGGGGCGCGGGCAATCAGCCCCAGCATTTT; CDR3 protein: CASSPGGGAGNQPQHF
D gene: TRBD1; clone size: .; V gene: TRBV7-2; J gene: TRBJ1-1; CDR3 length: 12; CDR3 DNA: TGTGCCAGCGGGGGACAGTACACTGAAGCTTTCTTT; CDR3 protein: CASGGQYTEAFF
D gene: TRBD1; clone size: once; V gene: TRBV28; J gene: TRBJ1-1; CDR3 length: 15; CDR3 DNA: TGTGCCAGCAGTTTACGACAGGGACGGTGGACTGAAGCTTTCTTT; CDR3 protein: CASSLRQGRWTEAFF
D gene: TRBD1; clone size: .; V gene: TRBV2; J gene: TRBJ1-5; CDR3 length: 15; CDR3 DNA: TGTGCCAGCAGGGAAACAGGGGTAAGTCATCAGCCCCAGCATTTT; CDR3 protein: CASRETGVSHQPQHF
D gene: TRBD1; clone size: once; V gene: TRBV11-2; J gene: TRBJ2-1; CDR3 length: 15; CDR3 DNA: TGTGCCAGCAGCTTACCAGGACAGGGGGGCAATGAGCAGTTCTTC; CDR3 protein: CASSLPGQGGNEQFF
D gene: TRBD2; clone size: .; V gene: TRBV27; J gene: TRBJ2-7; CDR3 length: 14; CDR3 DNA: TGTGCCAGCAGTTTTGAGCGGGGGGACTACGAGCAGTACTTC; CDR3 protein: CASSFERGDYEQYF
D gene: .; clone size: once; V gene: TRBV11-1; J gene: TRBJ1-1; CDR3 length: 11; CDR3 DNA: TGTGCCAGCAGGGGCCTCACTGAAGCTTTCTTT; CDR3 protein: CASRGLTEAFF
D gene: .; clone size: .; V gene: TRBV7-2; J gene: TRBJ2-2; CDR3 length: 15; CDR3 DNA: TGTGCCAGCAGGCGACGGGACTTGCTCACCGGGGAGCTGTTTTTT; CDR3 protein: CASRRRDLLTGELFF
D gene: .; clone size: .; V gene: TRBV28; J gene: TRBJ2-3; CDR3 length: 13; CDR3 DNA: TGTGCCAGCAGTTTCAAACGGAGGGGTACGCAGTATTTT; CDR3 protein: CASSFKRRGTQYF
D gene: .; clone size: few; V gene: TRBV5-4; J gene: TRBJ2-7; CDR3 length: 11; CDR3 DNA: TGTGCCAGCAGCTTGGTCAACGAGCAGTACTTC; CDR3 protein: CASSLVNEQYF
D gene: .; clone size: .; V gene: TRBV2; J gene: TRBJ1-1; CDR3 length: 13; CDR3 DNA: TGTGCCAGCAGTTTCAGGGGACACACTGAAGCTTTCTTT; CDR3 protein: CASSFRGHTEAFF